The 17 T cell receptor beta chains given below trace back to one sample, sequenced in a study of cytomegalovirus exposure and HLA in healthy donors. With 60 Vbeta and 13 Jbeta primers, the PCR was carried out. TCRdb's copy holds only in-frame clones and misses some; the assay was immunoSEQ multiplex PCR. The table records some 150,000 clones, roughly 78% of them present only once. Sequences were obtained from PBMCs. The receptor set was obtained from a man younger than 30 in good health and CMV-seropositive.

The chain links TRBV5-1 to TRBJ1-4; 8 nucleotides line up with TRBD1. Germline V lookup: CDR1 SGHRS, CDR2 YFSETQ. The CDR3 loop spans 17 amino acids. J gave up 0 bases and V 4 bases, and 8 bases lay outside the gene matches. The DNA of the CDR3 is TGCGCCAGCAGCGAAACCGACAGGGGAGCAACTAATGAAAAACTGTTTTTT. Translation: CASSETDRGATNEKLFF.

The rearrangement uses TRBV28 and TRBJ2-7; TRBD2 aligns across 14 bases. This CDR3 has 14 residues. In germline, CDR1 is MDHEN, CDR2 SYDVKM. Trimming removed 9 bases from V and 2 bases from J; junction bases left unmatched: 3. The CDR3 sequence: CASGTSGRTYEQYF. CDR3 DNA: TGTGCCAGTGGGACTAGCGGGAGAACCTACGAGCAGTACTTC. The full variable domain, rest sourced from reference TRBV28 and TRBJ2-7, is DVKVTQSSRYLVKRTGEKVFLECVQDMDHENMFWYRQDPGLGLRLIYFSYDVKMKEKGDIPEGYSVSREKKERFSLILESASTNQTSMYLCASGTSGRTYEQYFGPGTRLTVT.

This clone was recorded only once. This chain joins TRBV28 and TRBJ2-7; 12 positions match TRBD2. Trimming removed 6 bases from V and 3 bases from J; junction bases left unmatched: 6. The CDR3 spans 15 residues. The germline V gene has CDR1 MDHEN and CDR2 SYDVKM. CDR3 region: CASRSGLAGIYEQYF. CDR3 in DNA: TGTGCCAGCAGAAGTGGACTAGCGGGAATCTACGAGCAGTACTTC.

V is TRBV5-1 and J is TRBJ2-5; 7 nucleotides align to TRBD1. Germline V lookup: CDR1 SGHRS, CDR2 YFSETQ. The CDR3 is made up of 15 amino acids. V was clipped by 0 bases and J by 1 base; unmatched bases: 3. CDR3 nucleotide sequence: TGCGCCAGCAGCTTGGTGGCAGGGGGCCAAGAGACCCAGTACTTC. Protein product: CASSLVAGGQETQYF.

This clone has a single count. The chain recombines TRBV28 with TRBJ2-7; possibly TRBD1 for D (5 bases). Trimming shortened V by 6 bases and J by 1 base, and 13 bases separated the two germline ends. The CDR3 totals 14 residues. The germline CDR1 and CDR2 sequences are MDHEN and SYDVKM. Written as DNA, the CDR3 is TGTGCCAGCAGCCCAGGGTGGACGTCCTACGAGCAGTACTTC. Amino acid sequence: CASSPGWTSYEQYF.

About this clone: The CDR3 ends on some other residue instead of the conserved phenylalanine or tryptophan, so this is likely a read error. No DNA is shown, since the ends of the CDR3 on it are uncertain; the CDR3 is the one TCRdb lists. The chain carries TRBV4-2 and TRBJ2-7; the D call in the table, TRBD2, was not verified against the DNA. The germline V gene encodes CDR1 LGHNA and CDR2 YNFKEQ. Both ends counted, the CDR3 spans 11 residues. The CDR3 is CASSHPRDCSI.

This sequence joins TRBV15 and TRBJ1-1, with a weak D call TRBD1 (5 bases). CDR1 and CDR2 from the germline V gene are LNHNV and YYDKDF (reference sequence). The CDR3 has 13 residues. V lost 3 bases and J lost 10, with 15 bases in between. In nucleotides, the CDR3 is TGTGCCACCAGCAGCGGGGGGATCCGGGGAGCTTTCTTT. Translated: CATSSGGIRGAFF.

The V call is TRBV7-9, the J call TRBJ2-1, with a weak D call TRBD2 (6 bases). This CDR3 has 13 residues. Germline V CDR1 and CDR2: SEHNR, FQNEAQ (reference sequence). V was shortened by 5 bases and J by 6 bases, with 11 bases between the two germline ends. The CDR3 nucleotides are TGTGCCAGCAGCACGACTAGTGGCAATGAGCAGTTCTTC. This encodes CASSTTSGNEQFF.

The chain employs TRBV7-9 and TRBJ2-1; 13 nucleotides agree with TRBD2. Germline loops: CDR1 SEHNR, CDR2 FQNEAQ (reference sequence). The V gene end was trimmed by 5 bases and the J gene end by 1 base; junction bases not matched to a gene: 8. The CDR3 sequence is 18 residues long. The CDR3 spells CASSPKLAGGGSYNEQFF. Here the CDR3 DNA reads TGTGCCAGCAGCCCGAAACTAGCGGGAGGGGGATCCTACAATGAGCAGTTCTTC.

CDR3 in DNA: TGTGCCAGCACCAAACGGGGGAGGGACAATGAGCAGTTCTTC. It is translated as CASTKRGRDNEQFF. V usage is TRBV6-5 and J usage is TRBJ2-1; TRBD2 aligns across 7 bases. Germline CDR1 is MNHEY and CDR2 is SVGAGI. The CDR3 length is 14 residues. J gave up 5 bases and V 7 bases, and 8 bases lay outside the gene matches.

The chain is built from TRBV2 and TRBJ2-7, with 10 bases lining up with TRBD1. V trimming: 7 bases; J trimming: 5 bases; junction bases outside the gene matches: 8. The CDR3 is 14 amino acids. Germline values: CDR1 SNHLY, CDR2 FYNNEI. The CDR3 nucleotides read TGTGCCAGCACCCTCCGGGACAGGGGCCACGAGCAGTACTTC. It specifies CASTLRDRGHEQYF.

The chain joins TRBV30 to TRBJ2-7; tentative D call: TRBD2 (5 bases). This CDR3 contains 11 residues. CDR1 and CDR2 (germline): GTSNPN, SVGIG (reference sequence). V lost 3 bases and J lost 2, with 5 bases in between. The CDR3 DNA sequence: TGTGCCTGGAGACTAGCCTACGAGCAGTACTTC. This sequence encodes CAWRLAYEQYF. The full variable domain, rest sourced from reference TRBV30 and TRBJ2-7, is SQTIHQWPATLVQPVGSPLSLECTVEGTSNPNLYWYRQAAGRGLQLLFYSVGIGQISSEVPQNLSASRPQDRQFILSSKKLLLSDSGFYLCAWRLAYEQYFGPGTRLTVT.

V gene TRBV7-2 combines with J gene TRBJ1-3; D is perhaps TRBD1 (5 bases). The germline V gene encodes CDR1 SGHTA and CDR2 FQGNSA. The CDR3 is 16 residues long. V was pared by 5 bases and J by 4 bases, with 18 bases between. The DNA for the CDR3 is TGTGCCAGCAGCCCCTGGGCGGGGGTAAGAGGAAACACCATATATTTT. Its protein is CASSPWAGVRGNTIYF.

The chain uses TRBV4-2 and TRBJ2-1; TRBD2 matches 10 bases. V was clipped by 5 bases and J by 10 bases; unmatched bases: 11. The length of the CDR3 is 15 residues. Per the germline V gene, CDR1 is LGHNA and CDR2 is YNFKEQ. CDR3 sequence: CASSDTSGAGGEQFF. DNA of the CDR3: TGTGCCAGCAGCGATACTAGCGGGGCTGGGGGGGAGCAGTTCTTC.

CDR3 amino acids: CASSSNRGLGEKLFF. In DNA, the CDR3 is TGTGCCAGCAGCTCCAACAGGGGGCTCGGAGAAAAACTGTTTTTT. The chain uses TRBV11-2 and TRBJ1-4; 9 nucleotides match TRBD1. The germline CDR1 and CDR2 sequences are SGHAT and FQNNGV. CDR3 length equals 15 residues. V trimming: 4 bases; J trimming: 8 bases; junction bases outside the gene matches: 8.

CDR3 loop: CASSLSQGATGELFF. As DNA, the CDR3 is TGTGCCAGCAGCTTATCCCAGGGGGCGACCGGGGAGCTGTTTTTT. The J gene is TRBJ2-2, the V gene TRBV7-9; TRBD1 aligns across 8 bases. V lost 2 bases and J lost 5; bases outside the gene matches: 4. The CDR3 sequence is 15 residues long. Germline CDR1 reads SEHNR; CDR2 reads FQNEAQ (reference sequence).

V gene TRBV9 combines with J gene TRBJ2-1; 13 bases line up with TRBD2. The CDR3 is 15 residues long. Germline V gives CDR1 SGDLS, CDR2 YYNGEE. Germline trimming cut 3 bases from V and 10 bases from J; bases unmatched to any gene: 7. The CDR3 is CASSATGTSGTEQFF. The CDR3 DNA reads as TGTGCCAGCAGCGCTACCGGGACTAGCGGGACAGAGCAGTTCTTC.